Listed below are T cell receptor beta chains from one sample, sequenced in a study of cytotoxic CD8 clonotypes in ibrutinib-treated CLL. This table comes from immunoSEQ multiplex PCR, and its TCRdb copy is limited to in-frame clones, with some not included. Altogether about 300,000 clones are present, roughly 67% being singletons, with the ten largest covering 6% to 6.5%. Source: PBMCs, taken after 36 months of ibrutinib treatment. These TCRs come from a human donor with chronic lymphocytic leukemia. The CDR3 runs from the conserved cysteine through the conserved F or W. A D gene is named only where the DNA matches it firmly. Expanded clones get a size class; other rows say once, few or many, or leave the size out.

j_call clone_size d_call v_call cdr3_aa cdr3_nt
TRBJ2-3 - - TRBV4-1 CASSQVATSRDTQYF TGCGCCAGCAGCCAAGTGGCGACTAGTAGAGATACGCAGTATTTT
TRBJ1-1 once - TRBV5-6 CASSLDGVEAFF TGTGCCAGCAGCCTGGACGGTGTTGAAGCTTTCTTT
TRBJ1-5 once - TRBV6-1 CASSELGGSNQPQHF TGTGCCAGCAGTGAATTAGGGGGGAGCAATCAGCCCCAGCATTTT
TRBJ1-2 - - TRBV5-1 CASSLLPDMSYGYTF TGCGCCAGCAGCTTGTTACCAGATATGTCCTATGGCTACACCTTC
TRBJ1-4 - TRBD1 TRBV7-8 CASSLGQGEEKLFF TGTGCCAGCAGCTTAGGTCAGGGGGAAGAAAAACTGTTTTTT
TRBJ2-7 - - TRBV7-9 CASSLSSGSYEQYF TGTGCCAGCAGCTTAAGTTCCGGCTCCTACGAGCAGTACTTC
TRBJ2-2 - - TRBV15 CATSRPRPGAGTGELFF TGTGCCACCAGCAGACCACGGCCGGGGGCCGGCACCGGGGAGCTGTTTTTT
TRBJ2-7 few - TRBV5-1 CASSSYATRSYEQYF TGCGCCAGCAGCTCGTATGCCACGAGGTCCTACGAGCAGTACTTC
TRBJ2-2 once - TRBV7-9 CASSLVGELFF TGTGCCAGCAGCTTGGTCGGGGAGCTGTTTTTT
TRBJ1-5 - - TRBV13 CASSLRGAQPQHF TGTGCCAGCAGCTTACGGGGGGCCCAGCCCCAGCATTTT
TRBJ1-2 once - TRBV5-1 CASSSYRENYGYTF TGCGCCAGCAGCTCGTACAGGGAGAACTATGGCTACACCTTC
TRBJ1-4 - - TRBV5-1 CASSLGNEKLFF TGCGCCAGCAGCTTGGGGAATGAAAAACTGTTTTTT
TRBJ1-4 - - TRBV7-9 CASSLALDWLNEKLFF TGTGCCAGCAGCTTAGCGCTGGACTGGCTGAATGAAAAACTGTTTTTT
TRBJ2-1 once TRBD2 TRBV29-1 CSDGTSGRSTYNEQFF TGCAGCGACGGGACTAGCGGGAGAAGTACCTACAATGAGCAGTTCTTC
TRBJ2-5 - - TRBV2 CASSGFGTIQETQYF TGTGCCAGCAGTGGCTTTGGGACCATACAAGAGACCCAGTACTTC
TRBJ2-2 - TRBD2 TRBV9 CASNGLVPGELFF TGTGCCAGCAACGGACTAGTTCCCGGGGAGCTGTTTTTT
TRBJ2-7 - TRBD1 TRBV11-2 CASSFAGGWNEQYF TGTGCCAGCAGCTTTGCAGGGGGCTGGAACGAGCAGTACTTC
TRBJ2-7 - TRBD2 TRBV7-9 CASSVNGGLAGYEQYF TGTGCCAGCAGCGTAAACGGCGGACTAGCTGGCTACGAGCAGTACTTC
TRBJ1-2 - - TRBV6-7 CASSYSITETPSWGYTF TGTGCCAGCAGTTACTCGATTACAGAAACCCCCTCTTGGGGCTACACCTTC
TRBJ2-5 - - TRBV5-1 CASSSLLRRFEETQYF TGCGCCAGCAGCTCACTTCTTCGACGGTTCGAAGAGACCCAGTACTTC
TRBJ2-3 - TRBD2 TRBV7-3 CASSLGLLAGVDTQYF TGTGCCAGCAGCTTAGGCCTACTAGCGGGAGTTGATACGCAGTATTTT
TRBJ2-5 few - TRBV10-3 CAIRGGQGGETQYF TGTGCCATCAGGGGAGGACAGGGAGGGGAGACCCAGTACTTC
TRBJ2-7 - - TRBV5-1 CASSLVSSGSPYEQYF TGCGCCAGCAGCTTGGTCTCAAGCGGATCCCCCTACGAGCAGTACTTC
TRBJ1-2 many - TRBV7-9 CASSLTNYGYTF TGTGCCAGCAGCTTAACTAACTATGGCTACACCTTC
TRBJ2-5 - - TRBV18 CASSPPAQETQYF TGTGCCAGCTCACCACCCGCCCAAGAGACCCAGTACTTC
TRBJ2-7 - TRBD2 TRBV4-3 CASSQEVGLAGGGVYEQYF TGCGCCAGCAGCCAAGAGGTAGGGCTAGCGGGAGGTGGTGTCTACGAGCAGTACTTC
TRBJ2-7 - TRBD1 TRBV7-8 CASSLAGAGGFYEQYF TGTGCCAGCAGCTTAGCTGGGGCAGGGGGCTTCTACGAGCAGTACTTC
TRBJ2-7 - TRBD1 TRBV7-2 CASSPDRGYEQYF TGTGCCAGCAGCCCCGACAGGGGATACGAGCAGTACTTC